The next 23 T cell receptor beta chains were all read from a single sample in a study of blood T cell repertoires in COVID-19. The assay was immunoSEQ multiplex PCR, and TCRdb's table has in-frame clones only and misses some. In the table there are about 260,000 clones, approximately 89% of which are singletons. The sequenced material came from peripheral blood. These receptors were collected from a woman in her 70s with COVID-19, enrolled during active disease.

The rearrangement joins TRBV19 to TRBJ2-1; 11 bases line up with TRBD2. Germline CDR1 reads LNHDA; CDR2 reads SQIVND (reference sequence). The junction had 11 bases not matched to a gene; V was cut back by 5 bases and J by 8 bases. The CDR3 is made up of 16 amino acids. CDR3 in DNA: TGTGCCAGTAGTTCCCGGACTAGCGGGTCGGGCGATGAGCAGTTCTTC. Translation: CASSSRTSGSGDEQFF.

This sequence joins TRBV5-1 and TRBJ2-2, with D tentatively TRBD1 (6 bases). Germline assignment: CDR1 SGHRS and CDR2 YFSETQ. This CDR3 spans 18 amino acids. V lost 0 bases and J lost 0, with 15 bases in between. CDR3 amino acids: CASSLGPGTLTNTGELFF. CDR3 DNA sequence: TGCGCCAGCAGCTTGGGACCCGGGACACTAACGAACACCGGGGAGCTGTTTTTT.

The chain combines TRBV4-2 with TRBJ2-3; TRBD1 aligns across 10 bases. Germline CDR1 reads LGHNA; CDR2 reads YNFKEQ. J gave up 2 bases and V 4 bases, and 6 bases lay outside the gene matches. The CDR3 extends over 16 amino acids. The CDR3 loop is CASSRFGQGDTDTQYF. The CDR3 DNA follows: TGTGCCAGCAGCCGATTCGGACAGGGGGACACAGATACGCAGTATTTT.

The chain is built from TRBV29-1 and TRBJ2-1; D is undetermined. V dropped 4 bases and J dropped 8 bases, with 6 bases sitting between them. This CDR3 spans 10 amino acids. Germline-derived CDR1 and CDR2 are SQVTM and ANQGSEA. The CDR3: CSVGAYEQFF. CDR3 nucleotides: TGCAGCGTTGGGGCCTATGAGCAGTTCTTC.

The chain couples TRBV28 to TRBJ2-1, with unresolved D. Trimming pared 5 bases from V and 4 bases from J, leaving 6 bases between. Germline V CDR1 and CDR2: MDHEN, SYDVKM. The CDR3 covers 12 residues. CDR3 in DNA: TGTGCCAGCAGTGGCAGATACAATGAGCAGTTCTTC. Protein product: CASSGRYNEQFF.

This clone was seen a few times. The V call is TRBV24-1, the J call TRBJ2-7; 7 bases align to TRBD1. The length of the CDR3 is 16 residues. Trimming cost V 1 base and J 2 bases; bases outside gene matches: 7. The germline CDR1 and CDR2 sequences are KGHDR and SFDVKD. CDR3 loop: CATSDLRGDRAYEQYF. The DNA for the CDR3 is TGTGCCACCAGTGATTTACGGGGAGACAGGGCCTACGAGCAGTACTTC.

V gene TRBV7-2 combines with J gene TRBJ2-1, with D perhaps TRBD1 (6 bases). Per the germline V gene, CDR1 is SGHTA and CDR2 is FQGNSA. CDR3 size: 14 residues. V was shortened by 5 bases and J by 8 bases, with 16 bases between the two germline ends. The CDR3 region has the DNA TGTGCCAGCAGCCGGGACAAGGGTAGGTATGAGCAGTTCTTC. It encodes CASSRDKGRYEQFF.

The chain uses TRBV12-5 and TRBJ1-1; 9 bases match TRBD1. The germline V gene encodes CDR1 LGHNT and CDR2 FRNRAP. V shed 1 base, J shed 5 bases, and the junction held 8 bases outside the gene matches. CDR3 length: 16 amino acids. Here the CDR3 reads CASGLGGQGRLTEAFF. In DNA, the CDR3 is TGTGCTAGTGGTTTGGGGGGACAGGGTCGATTGACTGAAGCTTTCTTT.

The chain employs TRBV5-4 and TRBJ2-3, with D possibly TRBD1 on 5 matching bases. Looked up from germline, CDR1 is SGHNT and CDR2 is YYREEE (reference sequence). The CDR3 runs 14 residues. V lost 0 bases, J lost 1 base, and 6 bases lay in between. The CDR3: CASSLVQGTDTQYF. CDR3 DNA: TGTGCCAGCAGCTTGGTACAGGGCACAGATACGCAGTATTTT.

The J gene is TRBJ1-5, the V gene TRBV18; D unclear. Trimming cost V 0 bases and J 5 bases, with 11 bases left between them. This CDR3 has 15 amino acids. Germline values: CDR1 KGHSH, CDR2 LQKENI. The CDR3, as DNA: TGTGCCAGCTCACCACCGTCCCGGAGTGATCAGCCCCAGCATTTT. Its protein is CASSPPSRSDQPQHF.

V is TRBV6-5 and J is TRBJ1-2; no reliable D call. CDR1 is MNHEY and CDR2 is SVGAGI in the germline V gene. The germline V and J ends were trimmed by 2 bases and 5 bases, with 12 bases remaining between them. The CDR3 length is 14 residues. CDR3 region: CASSYGRAGYGYTF. CDR3 in DNA: TGTGCCAGCAGTTACGGGAGAGCAGGTTATGGCTACACCTTC.

The V gene is TRBV27, the J gene TRBJ2-2; D may be TRBD1 (5 bases). The CDR3 consists of 13 residues. Trimming stripped 6 bases from V and 1 base from J, with 6 bases between. Germline assignment: CDR1 MNHEY and CDR2 SMNVEV (reference sequence). This chain's CDR3 is CASRTENTGELFF. CDR3 DNA: TGTGCCAGCAGGACAGAGAACACCGGGGAGCTGTTTTTT.

V usage is TRBV24-1 and J usage is TRBJ1-2; D perhaps matches TRBD1 (5 bases). The V and J ends lost 4 bases and 0 bases respectively, with 11 bases between them. Germline CDR1 reads KGHDR; CDR2 reads SFDVKD. The CDR3 runs to 15 residues. The CDR3 region has the DNA TGTGCCACCAGTGAACAGGACACCCCTAACTATGGCTACACCTTC. It specifies CATSEQDTPNYGYTF.

This chain joins TRBV5-6 and TRBJ2-2; 8 bases map to TRBD2. Germline V CDR1 and CDR2: SGHDT, YYEEEE. The V gene end was trimmed by 3 bases and the J gene end by 2 bases; junction bases not matched to a gene: 6. The CDR3 is 16 residues long. CDR3 sequence: CASSYPAGGNTGELFF. The CDR3 DNA sequence: TGTGCCAGCAGCTACCCGGCGGGGGGCAACACCGGGGAGCTGTTTTTT.

The chain is built from TRBV4-2 and TRBJ2-1; 9 bases map to TRBD1. CDR1 is LGHNA and CDR2 is YNFKEQ in the germline V gene. The V gene end was trimmed by 4 bases and the J gene end by 2 bases; junction bases not matched to a gene: 6. This CDR3 region has 16 residues. Here the CDR3 reads CASSPRDRDAYNEQFF. The CDR3 DNA sequence: TGTGCCAGCAGCCCCCGGGACAGGGACGCCTACAATGAGCAGTTCTTC.

For this clone: Additional DNA sequences in this sample encode the identical CDR3. The chain links TRBV6-5 to TRBJ2-2; tentative D call: TRBD2 (5 bases). The germline gives CDR1 MNHEY, CDR2 SVGAGI. The V and J ends lost 8 bases and 4 bases respectively, with 8 bases between them. This CDR3 contains 12 residues. The CDR3 nucleotides are TGTGCCAGCGGGAGAGGCACCGGGGAGCTGTTTTTT. Translated: CASGRGTGELFF.

The chain couples TRBV30 to TRBJ1-1; tentative D call: TRBD1 (6 bases). The CDR3 runs 14 residues. Germline-derived CDR1 and CDR2 are GTSNPN and SVGIG (reference sequence). Trimming cost V 2 bases and J 5 bases, with 15 bases left between them. CDR3 DNA sequence: TGTGCCTGGAGTCCAGGGGTCCGGGGTACTGAAGCTTTCTTT. It codes for CAWSPGVRGTEAFF.

The rearrangement joins TRBV2 to TRBJ1-6, with 9 nucleotides matching TRBD1. The V and J ends lost 6 bases and 6 bases, in that order; junction bases with no gene match: 6. The CDR3 is 15 residues long. CDR1 is SNHLY and CDR2 is FYNNEI in the germline V gene. The CDR3 DNA sequence: TGTGCCAGCAGCTGGACAGGGGAAACTAATTCACCCCTCCACTTT. Translating gives CASSWTGETNSPLHF.

This clone has more than one count but fewer than ten. The V call is TRBV25-1, the J call TRBJ2-7, with D unclear. CDR1 is MGHDK, CDR2 SYGVNS, per germline. The CDR3 contains 10 residues. The CDR3 sequence is CYSGIYEQYF. CDR3 bases: TGTTATTCCGGCATCTACGAGCAGTACTTC.

The V gene is TRBV25-1, the J gene TRBJ2-1, with a weak D call TRBD2 (5 bases). The CDR3 contains 15 residues. Germline CDR1 and CDR2: MGHDK and SYGVNS. The V gene lost 3 bases and the J gene lost 0 bases, with 9 bases spanning the gap. CDR3 nucleotides: TGTGCCAGCAGTGACCTAGCCCGCTCCTACAATGAGCAGTTCTTC. Translation: CASSDLARSYNEQFF.

The chain uses TRBV5-1 and TRBJ1-4; TRBD1 is a possible D gene (6 bases). Trimming took off 0 bases at V and 6 bases at J, with 9 bases between the two ends. The length of the CDR3 is 14 residues. Germline loops: CDR1 SGHRS, CDR2 YFSETQ. Here the CDR3 reads CASSLGTEDEKLFF. Here the CDR3 DNA reads TGCGCCAGCAGCTTGGGGACAGAGGATGAAAAACTGTTTTTT.

The chain combines TRBV5-1 with TRBJ2-1; D gene uncertain. The V and J ends lost 0 bases and 0 bases respectively, with 10 bases between them. The CDR3 spans 16 residues. Germline assignment: CDR1 SGHRS and CDR2 YFSETQ. The CDR3 reads CASSLAGKSSYNEQFF. The CDR3, as DNA: TGCGCCAGCAGCTTGGCTGGCAAAAGCTCCTACAATGAGCAGTTCTTC.

The chain links TRBV6-5 to TRBJ1-4; no clear D. CDR1 is MNHEY and CDR2 is SVGAGI in the germline V gene. The V and J ends lost 2 bases and 4 bases respectively, with 8 bases between them. This CDR3 has 14 residues. The CDR3 DNA is TGTGCCAGCAGTTACGAGCGGTTTAATGAAAAACTGTTTTTT. It translates to CASSYERFNEKLFF.